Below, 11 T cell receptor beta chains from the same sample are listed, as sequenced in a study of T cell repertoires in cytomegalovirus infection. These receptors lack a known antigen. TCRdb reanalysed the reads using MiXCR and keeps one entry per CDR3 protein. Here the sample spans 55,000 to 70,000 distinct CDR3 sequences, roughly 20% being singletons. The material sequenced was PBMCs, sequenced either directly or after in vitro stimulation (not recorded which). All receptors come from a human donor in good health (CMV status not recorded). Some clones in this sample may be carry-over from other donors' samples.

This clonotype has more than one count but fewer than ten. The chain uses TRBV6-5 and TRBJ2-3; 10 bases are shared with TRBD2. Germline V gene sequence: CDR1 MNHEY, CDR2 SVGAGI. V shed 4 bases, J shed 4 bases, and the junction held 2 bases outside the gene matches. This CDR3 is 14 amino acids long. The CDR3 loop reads CASSSSGSADTQYF. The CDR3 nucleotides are TGTGCCAGCAGTTCTAGCGGGAGTGCAGATACGCAGTATTTT.

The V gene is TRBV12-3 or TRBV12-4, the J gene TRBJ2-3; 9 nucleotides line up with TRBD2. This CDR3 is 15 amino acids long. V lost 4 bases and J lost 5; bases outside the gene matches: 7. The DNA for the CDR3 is TGTGCCAGCAGTTCGCGGGGTAGCGGGAGAGATACGCAGTATTTT. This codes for CASSSRGSGRDTQYF.

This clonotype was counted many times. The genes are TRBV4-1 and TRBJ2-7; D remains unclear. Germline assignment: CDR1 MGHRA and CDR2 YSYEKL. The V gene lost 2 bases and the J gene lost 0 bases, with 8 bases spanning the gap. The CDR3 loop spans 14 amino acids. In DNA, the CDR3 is TGCGCCAGCAGCCAACAGACCAGCTCCTACGAGCAGTACTTC. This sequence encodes CASSQQTSSYEQYF.

The CDR3 region is CASKDIRSYGYTF. CDR3 in DNA: TGTGCCAGTAAGGATATCCGGAGCTATGGCTACACCTTC. The chain recombines TRBV19 with TRBJ1-2; the D is unclear. The V gene lost 7 bases and the J gene lost 4 bases, with 13 bases spanning the gap. There are 13 residues in the CDR3. The germline V gene has CDR1 LNHDA and CDR2 SQIVND (reference sequence). Full variable domain (remainder filled in from reference TRBV19 and TRBJ1-2): DGGITQSPKYLFRKEGQNVTLSCEQNLNHDAMYWYRQDPGQGLRLIYYSQIVNDFQKGDIAEGYSVSREKKESFPLTVTSAQKNPTAFYLCASKDIRSYGYTFGSGTRLTVV.

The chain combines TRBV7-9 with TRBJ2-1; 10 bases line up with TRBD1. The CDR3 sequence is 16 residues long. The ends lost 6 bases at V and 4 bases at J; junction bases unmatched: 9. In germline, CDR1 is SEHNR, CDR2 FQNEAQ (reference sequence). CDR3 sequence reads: CASSRVGTGEYNEQFF. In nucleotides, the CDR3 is TGTGCCAGCAGTCGTGTGGGGACAGGGGAGTACAATGAGCAGTTCTTC.

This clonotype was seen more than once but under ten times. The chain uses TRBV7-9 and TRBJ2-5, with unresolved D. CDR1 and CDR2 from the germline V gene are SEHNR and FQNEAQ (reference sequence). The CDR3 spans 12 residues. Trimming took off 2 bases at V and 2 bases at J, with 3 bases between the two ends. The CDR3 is CASSLQQETQYF. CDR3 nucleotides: TGTGCCAGCAGCTTACAGCAAGAGACCCAGTACTTC.

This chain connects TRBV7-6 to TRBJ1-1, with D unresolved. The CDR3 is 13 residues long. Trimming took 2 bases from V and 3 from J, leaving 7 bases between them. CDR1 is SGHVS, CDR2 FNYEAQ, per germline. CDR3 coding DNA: TGTGCCAGCAGCTTATCCCTGGACACTGAAGCTTTCTTT. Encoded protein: CASSLSLDTEAFF. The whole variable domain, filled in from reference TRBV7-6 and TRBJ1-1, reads GAGVSQSPRYKVTKRGQDVALRCDPISGHVSLYWYRQALGQGPEFLTYFNYEAQQDKSGLPNDRFSAERPEGSISTLTIQRTEQRDSAMYRCASSLSLDTEAFFGQGTRLTVV.

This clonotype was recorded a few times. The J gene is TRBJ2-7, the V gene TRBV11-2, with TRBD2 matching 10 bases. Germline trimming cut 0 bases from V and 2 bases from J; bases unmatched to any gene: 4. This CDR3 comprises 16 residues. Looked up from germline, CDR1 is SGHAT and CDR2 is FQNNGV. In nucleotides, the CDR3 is TGTGCCAGCAGCTTAGAGCACAGCGGGAGGGCCTACGAGCAGTACTTC. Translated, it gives CASSLEHSGRAYEQYF.

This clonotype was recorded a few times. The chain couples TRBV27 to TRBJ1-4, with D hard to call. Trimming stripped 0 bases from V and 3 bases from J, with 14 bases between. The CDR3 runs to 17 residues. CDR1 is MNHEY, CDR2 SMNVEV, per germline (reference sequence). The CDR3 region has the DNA TGTGCCAGCAGTTTATCCACTGGGCCGCCAGCTAATGAAAAACTGTTTTTT. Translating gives CASSLSTGPPANEKLFF. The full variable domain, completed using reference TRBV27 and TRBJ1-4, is EAQVTQNPRYLITVTGKKLTVTCSQNMNHEYMSWYRQDPGLGLRQIYYSMNVEVTDKGDVPEGYKVSRKEKRNFPLILESPSPNQTSLYFCASSLSTGPPANEKLFFGSGTQLSVL.

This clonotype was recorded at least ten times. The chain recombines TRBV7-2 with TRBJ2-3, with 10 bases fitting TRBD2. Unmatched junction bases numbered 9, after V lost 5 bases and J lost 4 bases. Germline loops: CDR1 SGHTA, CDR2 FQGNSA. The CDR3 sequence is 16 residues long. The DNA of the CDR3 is TGTGCCAGCAGCCCCGCTAGCGGGAGTATAGCAGATACGCAGTATTTT. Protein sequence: CASSPASGSIADTQYF.

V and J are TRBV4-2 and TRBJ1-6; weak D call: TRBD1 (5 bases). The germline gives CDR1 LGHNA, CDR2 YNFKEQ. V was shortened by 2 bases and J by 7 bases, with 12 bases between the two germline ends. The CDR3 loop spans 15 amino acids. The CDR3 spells CASSQKGQGNSPLHF. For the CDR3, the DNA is TGTGCCAGCAGCCAAAAAGGGCAGGGCAATTCACCCCTCCACTTT.